This entry concerns a single TCR beta chain. The antigen is not known. All of the isolated RNA was reverse transcribed, so expressed TCRB transcripts were sequenced. TCRdb keeps only in-frame clones here, not all; method: immunoSEQ multiplex PCR. The sample has under 150,000 clones; approximately 10% are singletons. The data stem from a study of beta chain features in type 1 diabetes. Study-wide findings and caveats: An over-representation of cells with high TCR expression could result from cDNA sequencing. Among all four CD4+ subsets, Type 1 diabetes patients had TCRB CDR3s that were moderately but significantly shorter.

There are 15 residues in the CDR3. V lost 0 bases to trimming and J lost 1 base, with 9 bases between them. Looked up from germline, CDR1 is SEHNR and CDR2 is FQNEAQ (reference sequence). This sequence joins TRBV7-9 and TRBJ1-1, with a weak D call TRBD1 (6 bases). The sequence came from a man younger than 45 with type 1 diabetes. The sample was central memory CD4+ T cells from blood. CDR3 loop: CASSLAGAANTEAFF. DNA of the CDR3: TGTGCCAGCAGCTTAGCGGGGGCGGCGAACACTGAAGCTTTCTTT. The full variable domain, with the rest looked up from reference TRBV7-9 and TRBJ1-1, is DTGVSQNPRHKITKRGQNVTFRCDPISEHNRLYWYRQTLGQGPEFLTYFQNEAQLEKSRLLSDRFSAERPKGSFSTLEIQRTEQGDSAMYLCASSLAGAANTEAFFGQGTRLTVV.